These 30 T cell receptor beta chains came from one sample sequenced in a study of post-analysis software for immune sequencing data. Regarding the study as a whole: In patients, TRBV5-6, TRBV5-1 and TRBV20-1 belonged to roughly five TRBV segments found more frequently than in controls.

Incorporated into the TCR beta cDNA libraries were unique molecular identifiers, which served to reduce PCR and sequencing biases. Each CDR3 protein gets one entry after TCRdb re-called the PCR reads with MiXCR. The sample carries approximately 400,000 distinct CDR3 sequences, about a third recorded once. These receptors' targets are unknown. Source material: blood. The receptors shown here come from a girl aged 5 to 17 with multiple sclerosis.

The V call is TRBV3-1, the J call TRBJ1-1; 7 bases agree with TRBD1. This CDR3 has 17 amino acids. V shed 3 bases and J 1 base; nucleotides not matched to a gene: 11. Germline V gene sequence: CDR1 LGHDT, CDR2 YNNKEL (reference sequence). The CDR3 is CASSQELLTGKNTEAFF. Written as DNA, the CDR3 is TGTGCCAGCAGCCAGGAACTTTTGACAGGGAAGAACACTGAAGCTTTCTTT.

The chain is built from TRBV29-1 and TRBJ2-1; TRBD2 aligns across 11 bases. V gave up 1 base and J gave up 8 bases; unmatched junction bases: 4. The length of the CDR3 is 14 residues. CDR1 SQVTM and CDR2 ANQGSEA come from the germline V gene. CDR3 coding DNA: TGCAGCGTTGAAGGTAGCGGGGGGGCACATGAGCAGTTCTTC. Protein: CSVEGSGGAHEQFF.

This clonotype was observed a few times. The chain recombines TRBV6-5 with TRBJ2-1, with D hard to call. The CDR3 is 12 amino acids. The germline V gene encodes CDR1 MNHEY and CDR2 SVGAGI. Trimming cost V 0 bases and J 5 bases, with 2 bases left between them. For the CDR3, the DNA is TGTGCCAGCAGTTACTCGGACAATGAGCAGTTCTTC. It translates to CASSYSDNEQFF.

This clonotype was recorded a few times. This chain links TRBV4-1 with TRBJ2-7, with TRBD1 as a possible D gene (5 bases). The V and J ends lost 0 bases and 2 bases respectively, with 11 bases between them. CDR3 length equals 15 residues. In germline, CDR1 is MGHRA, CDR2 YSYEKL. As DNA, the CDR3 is TGCGCCAGCAGCCAAGATGTGGGGCAAACCTACGAGCAGTACTTC. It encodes CASSQDVGQTYEQYF.

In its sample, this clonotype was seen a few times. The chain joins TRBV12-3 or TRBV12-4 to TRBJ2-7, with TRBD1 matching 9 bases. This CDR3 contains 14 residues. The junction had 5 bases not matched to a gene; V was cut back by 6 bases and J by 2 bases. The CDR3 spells CASRNRDRAYEQYF. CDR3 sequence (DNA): TGTGCCAGCAGGAACCGGGACAGGGCCTACGAGCAGTACTTC.

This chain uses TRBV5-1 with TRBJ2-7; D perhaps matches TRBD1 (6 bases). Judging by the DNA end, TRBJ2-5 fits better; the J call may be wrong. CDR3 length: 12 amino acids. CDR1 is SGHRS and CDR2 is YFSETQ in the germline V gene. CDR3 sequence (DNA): TGCGCCAGCACTAAGGGGGAAGAGACCCAGTACTTC. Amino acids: CASTKGEETQYF.

This chain's CDR3 is CASRPQDYNEQFF. The CDR3 DNA follows: TGTGCCAGCAGGCCACAGGACTACAATGAGCAGTTCTTC. J is TRBJ2-1 and V is TRBV7-2; perhaps TRBD1 as D (5 bases). Trimming removed 6 bases at V and 3 bases at J, with 9 bases between. CDR1 and CDR2 from the germline V gene are SGHTA and FQGNSA. CDR3 length equals 13 residues.

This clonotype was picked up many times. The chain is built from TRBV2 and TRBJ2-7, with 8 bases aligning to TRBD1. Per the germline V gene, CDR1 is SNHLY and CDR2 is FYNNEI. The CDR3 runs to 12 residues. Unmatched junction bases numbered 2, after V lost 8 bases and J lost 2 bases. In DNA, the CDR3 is TGTGCCAGCTCGGGACAGGCCTACGAGCAGTACTTC. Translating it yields CASSGQAYEQYF.

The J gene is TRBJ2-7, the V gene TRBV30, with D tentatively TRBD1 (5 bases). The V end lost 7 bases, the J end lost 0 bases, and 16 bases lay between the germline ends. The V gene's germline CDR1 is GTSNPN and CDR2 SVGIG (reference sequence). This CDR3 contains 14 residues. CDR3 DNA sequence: TGTGCCTTAACAGGCACCAGGAGCTCCTACGAGCAGTACTTC. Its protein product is CALTGTRSSYEQYF.

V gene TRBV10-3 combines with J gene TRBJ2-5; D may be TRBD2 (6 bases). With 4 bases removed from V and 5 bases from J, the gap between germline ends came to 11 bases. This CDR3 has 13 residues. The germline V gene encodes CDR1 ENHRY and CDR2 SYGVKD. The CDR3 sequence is CAISGPGEETQYF. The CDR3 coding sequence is TGTGCCATCAGTGGGCCGGGGGAGGAGACCCAGTACTTC.

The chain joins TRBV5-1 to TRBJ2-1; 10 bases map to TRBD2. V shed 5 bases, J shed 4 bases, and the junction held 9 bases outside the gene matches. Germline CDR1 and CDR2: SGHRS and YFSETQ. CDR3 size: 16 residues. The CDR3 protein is CASSPLAGQPYNEQFF. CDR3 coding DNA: TGCGCCAGCAGTCCACTAGCGGGGCAGCCTTACAATGAGCAGTTCTTC. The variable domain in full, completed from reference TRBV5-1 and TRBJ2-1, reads KAGVTQTPRYLIKTRGQQVTLSCSPISGHRSVSWYQQTPGQGLQFLFEYFSETQRNKGNFPGRFSGRQFSNSRSEMNVSTLELGDSALYLCASSPLAGQPYNEQFFGPGTRLTVL.

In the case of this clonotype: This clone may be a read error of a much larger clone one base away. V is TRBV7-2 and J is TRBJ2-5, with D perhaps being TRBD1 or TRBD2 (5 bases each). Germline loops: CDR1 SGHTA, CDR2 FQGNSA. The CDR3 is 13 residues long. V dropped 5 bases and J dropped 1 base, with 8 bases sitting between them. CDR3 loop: CASSPGSQETQYF. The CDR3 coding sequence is TGTGCCAGCAGCCCAGGGAGCCAAGAGACCCAGTACTTC.

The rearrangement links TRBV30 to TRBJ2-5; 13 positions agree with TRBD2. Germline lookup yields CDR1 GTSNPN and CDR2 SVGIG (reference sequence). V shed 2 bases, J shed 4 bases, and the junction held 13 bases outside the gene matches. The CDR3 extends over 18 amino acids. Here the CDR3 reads CAWSTGLAGVKWGETQYF. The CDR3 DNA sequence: TGTGCCTGGAGTACCGGACTAGCGGGGGTGAAGTGGGGAGAGACCCAGTACTTC.

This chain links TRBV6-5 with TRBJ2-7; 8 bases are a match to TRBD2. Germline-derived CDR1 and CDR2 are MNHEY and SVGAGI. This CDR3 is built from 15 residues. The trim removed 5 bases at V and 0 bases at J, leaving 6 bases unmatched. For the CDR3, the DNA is TGTGCCAGCAGTGTCAGCGGGGGTGGCTCCTACGAGCAGTACTTC. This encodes CASSVSGGGSYEQYF.

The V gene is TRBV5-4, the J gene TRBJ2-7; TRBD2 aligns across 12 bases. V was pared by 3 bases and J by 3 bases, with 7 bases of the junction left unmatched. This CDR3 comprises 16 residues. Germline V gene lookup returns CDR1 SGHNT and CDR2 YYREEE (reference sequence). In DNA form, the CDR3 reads TGTGCCAGCAGCTCCCGACTAGCGGGGGCCCTCTACGAGCAGTACTTC. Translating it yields CASSSRLAGALYEQYF.

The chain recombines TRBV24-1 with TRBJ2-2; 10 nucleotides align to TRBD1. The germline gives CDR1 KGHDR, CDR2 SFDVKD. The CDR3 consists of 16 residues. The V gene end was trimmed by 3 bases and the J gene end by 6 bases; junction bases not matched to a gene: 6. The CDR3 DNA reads TGTGCCACCAGTGATCCGACAGGGGGCAACGCCGGGGAGCTGTTTTTT. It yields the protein CATSDPTGGNAGELFF.

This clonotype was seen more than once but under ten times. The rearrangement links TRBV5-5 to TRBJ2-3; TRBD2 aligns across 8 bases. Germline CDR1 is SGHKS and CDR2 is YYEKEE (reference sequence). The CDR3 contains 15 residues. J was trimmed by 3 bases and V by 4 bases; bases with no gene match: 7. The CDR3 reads CASSKTSGVTDTQYF. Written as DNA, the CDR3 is TGTGCCAGCAGCAAAACTAGCGGTGTAACAGATACGCAGTATTTT.

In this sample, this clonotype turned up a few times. Here the CDR3 reads CSALPDGTYGYTF. CDR3 in DNA: TGCAGTGCGCTTCCCGACGGGACCTATGGCTACACCTTC. The chain has TRBV20-1 and TRBJ1-2; D perhaps matches TRBD1 (5 bases). Trimming pared 6 bases from V and 4 bases from J, leaving 15 bases between. The CDR3 runs 13 residues. The V gene's germline CDR1 is DFQATT and CDR2 SNEGSKA (reference sequence).

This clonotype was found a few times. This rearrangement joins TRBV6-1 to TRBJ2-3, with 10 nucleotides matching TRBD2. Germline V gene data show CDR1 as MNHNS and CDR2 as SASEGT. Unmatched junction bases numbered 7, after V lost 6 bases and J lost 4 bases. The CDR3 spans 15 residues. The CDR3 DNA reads TGTGCCAGCAGGGGACTAGCGAGTCGACCAGATACGCAGTATTTT. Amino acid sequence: CASRGLASRPDTQYF.

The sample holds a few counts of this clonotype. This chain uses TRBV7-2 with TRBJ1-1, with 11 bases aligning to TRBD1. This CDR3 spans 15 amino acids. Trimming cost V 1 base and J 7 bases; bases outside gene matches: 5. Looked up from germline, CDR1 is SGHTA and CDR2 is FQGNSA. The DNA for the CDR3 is TGTGCCAGCAGCTTAGGGACAGGGGGCGATGGTGAAGCTTTCTTT. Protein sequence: CASSLGTGGDGEAFF.

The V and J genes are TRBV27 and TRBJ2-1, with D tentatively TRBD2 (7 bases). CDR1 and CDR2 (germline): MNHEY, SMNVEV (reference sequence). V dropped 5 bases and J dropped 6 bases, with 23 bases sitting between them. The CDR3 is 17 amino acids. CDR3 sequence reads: CASSDPKGGGEGNEQFF. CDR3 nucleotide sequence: TGTGCCAGCAGTGATCCAAAAGGGGGGGGTGAAGGCAATGAGCAGTTCTTC.

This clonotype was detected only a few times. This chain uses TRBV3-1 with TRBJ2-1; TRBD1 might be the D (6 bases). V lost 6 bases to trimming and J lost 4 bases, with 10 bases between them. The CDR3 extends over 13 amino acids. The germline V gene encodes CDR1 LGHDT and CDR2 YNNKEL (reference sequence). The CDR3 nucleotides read TGTGCCAGCAGTAGACAGGTTTACAATGAGCAGTTCTTC. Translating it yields CASSRQVYNEQFF.

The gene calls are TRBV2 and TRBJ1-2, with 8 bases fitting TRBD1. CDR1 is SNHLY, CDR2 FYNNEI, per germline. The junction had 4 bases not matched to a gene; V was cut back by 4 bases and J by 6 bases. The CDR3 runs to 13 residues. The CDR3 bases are TGTGCCAGCAGTGTAACAGGGGGTAATGGCTACACCTTC. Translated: CASSVTGGNGYTF.

The CDR3 DNA is TGCGCCAGCAGCTTGAGGCCGGGACTGGAAGAGACCCAGTACTTC. Residues: CASSLRPGLEETQYF. This chain joins TRBV5-1 and TRBJ2-5, with D perhaps matching TRBD2 (6 bases). The V gene lost 1 base and the J gene lost 3 bases, with 13 bases spanning the gap. The V gene's germline CDR1 is SGHRS and CDR2 YFSETQ. This CDR3 spans 15 amino acids. Drawing the rest from reference TRBV5-1 and TRBJ2-5, the complete variable domain is KAGVTQTPRYLIKTRGQQVTLSCSPISGHRSVSWYQQTPGQGLQFLFEYFSETQRNKGNFPGRFSGRQFSNSRSEMNVSTLELGDSALYLCASSLRPGLEETQYFGPGTRLLVL.

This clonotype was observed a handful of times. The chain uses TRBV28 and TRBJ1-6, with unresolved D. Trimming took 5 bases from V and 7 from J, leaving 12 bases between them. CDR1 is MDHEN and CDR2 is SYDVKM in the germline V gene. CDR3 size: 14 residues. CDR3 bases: TGTGCCAGCAGTCCCCCGGGGTTCAATTCACCCCTCCACTTT. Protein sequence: CASSPPGFNSPLHF.

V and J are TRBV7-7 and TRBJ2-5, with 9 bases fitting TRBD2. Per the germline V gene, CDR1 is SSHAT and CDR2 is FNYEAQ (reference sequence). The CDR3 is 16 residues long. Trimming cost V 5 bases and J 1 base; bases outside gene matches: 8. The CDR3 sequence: CASSPKAGGLQETQYF. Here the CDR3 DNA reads TGTGCCAGCAGCCCCAAAGCGGGAGGACTCCAAGAGACCCAGTACTTC. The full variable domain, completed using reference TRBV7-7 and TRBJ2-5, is GAGVSQSPRYKVTKRGQDVTLRCDPISSHATLYWYQQALGQGPEFLTYFNYEAQPDKSGLPSDRFSAERPEGSISTLTIQRTEQRDSAMYRCASSPKAGGLQETQYFGPGTRLLVL.

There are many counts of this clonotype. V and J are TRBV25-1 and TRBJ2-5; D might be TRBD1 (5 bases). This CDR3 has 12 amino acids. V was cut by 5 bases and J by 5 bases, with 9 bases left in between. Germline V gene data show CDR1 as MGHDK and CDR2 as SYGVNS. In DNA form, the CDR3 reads TGTGCCAGCAGTTCCCAGGGTGAGACCCAGTACTTC. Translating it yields CASSSQGETQYF.

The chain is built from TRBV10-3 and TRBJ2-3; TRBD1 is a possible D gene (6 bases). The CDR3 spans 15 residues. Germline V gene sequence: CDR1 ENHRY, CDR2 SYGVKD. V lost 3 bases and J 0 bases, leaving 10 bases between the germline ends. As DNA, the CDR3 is TGTGCCATCAGTGATTCGGACAGAAGCACAGATACGCAGTATTTT. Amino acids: CAISDSDRSTDTQYF.

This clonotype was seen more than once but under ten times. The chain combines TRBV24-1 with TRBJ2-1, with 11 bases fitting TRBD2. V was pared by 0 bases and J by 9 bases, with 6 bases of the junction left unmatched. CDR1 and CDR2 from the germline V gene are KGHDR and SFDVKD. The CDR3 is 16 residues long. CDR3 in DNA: TGTGCCACCAGTGATTTGATAGCGGGGGGGCCGGGTGAGCAGTTCTTC. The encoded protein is CATSDLIAGGPGEQFF.

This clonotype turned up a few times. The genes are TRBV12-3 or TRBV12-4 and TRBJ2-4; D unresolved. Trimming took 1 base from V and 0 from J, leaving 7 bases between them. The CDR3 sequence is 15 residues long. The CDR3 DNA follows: TGTGCCAGCAGTTTAGAGCGTTTAGCCAAAAACATTCAGTACTTC. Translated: CASSLERLAKNIQYF.